What follows are 10 T cell receptor beta chains derived from one specimen sequenced in a study of regulatory T cells in long-lasting Graves disease. Time point denoted: newly diagnosed GD, antithyroid drugs for less than 3 months. The authors made the TCR library using RNA they extracted from PBMCs. Assembly of TCR beta libraries relied on iRepertoire HTBI primers together with Arm-PCR of CDR3 regions. TCRdb used MiXCR to reprocess the multiplex PCR reads, holding one entry per CDR3 protein. The sample consists of some 560,000 distinct CDR3 sequences, about 16% of them appearing once. This sample also appeared in a second study, on T cells in Graves' hyperthyroidism and ophthalmopathy.

The source material was peripheral blood mononuclear cells (PBMCs), sampled at new diagnosis, from a patient treated with antithyroid drugs. The receptors originated from a woman aged 40-60 years with Graves disease.

This clonotype was observed a few times. V gene TRBV27 combines with J gene TRBJ1-1; 7 bases agree with TRBD1. The V gene end was trimmed by 5 bases and the J gene end by 6 bases; junction bases not matched to a gene: 12. The germline gives CDR1 MNHEY, CDR2 SMNVEV (reference sequence). This CDR3 comprises 15 residues. The CDR3 region is CASSNFEGGRAEAFF. The CDR3 DNA reads as TGTGCCAGCAGTAACTTCGAAGGGGGCCGGGCTGAAGCTTTCTTT.

The sample holds many counts of this clonotype. The chain couples TRBV11-2 to TRBJ2-3; 9 nucleotides line up with TRBD2. The V gene's germline CDR1 is SGHAT and CDR2 FQNNGV. This CDR3 comprises 15 residues. Trimming removed 5 bases from V and 1 base from J; junction bases left unmatched: 4. The CDR3 here is CASSRPSGGTDTQYF. The DNA for the CDR3 is TGTGCCAGCAGCCGACCTAGCGGGGGCACAGATACGCAGTATTTT. Looking up the rest from reference TRBV11-2 and TRBJ2-3 gives the full variable domain: EAGVAQSPRYKIIEKRQSVAFWCNPISGHATLYWYQQILGQGPKLLIQFQNNGVVDDSQLPKDRFSAERLKGVDSTLKIQPAKLEDSAVYLCASSRPSGGTDTQYFGPGTRLTVL.

DNA for the CDR3: TGTGCCAGTAGTACCCGCGAGAATGAAAAACTGTTTTTT. It specifies CASSTRENEKLFF. The chain combines TRBV19 with TRBJ1-4; D gene unclear. The CDR3 is made up of 13 amino acids. Germline V gives CDR1 LNHDA, CDR2 SQIVND (reference sequence). Between the trimmed V and J ends, which lost 4 bases and 5 bases, there was a span of 8 bases. Combining the CDR3 with reference TRBV19 and TRBJ1-4 gives the whole variable domain DGGITQSPKYLFRKEGQNVTLSCEQNLNHDAMYWYRQDPGQGLRLIYYSQIVNDFQKGDIAEGYSVSREKKESFPLTVTSAQKNPTAFYLCASSTRENEKLFFGSGTQLSVL.

The rearrangement joins TRBV5-1 to TRBJ1-6, with D possibly being TRBD1 (6 bases). Germline CDR1 reads SGHRS; CDR2 reads YFSETQ. V lost 0 bases and J 10 bases, leaving 17 bases between the germline ends. The CDR3 runs 16 residues. CDR3 in amino acids: CASSLGPAGVGSPLHF. For the CDR3, the DNA is TGCGCCAGCAGCTTGGGCCCCGCAGGGGTAGGATCACCCCTCCACTTT.

Only a few counts were recorded for this clonotype. The chain combines TRBV5-6 with TRBJ1-5, with a tentative D call TRBD1 (5 bases). Deletions cut 6 bases from V and 5 bases from J, with 9 bases between. The V gene's germline CDR1 is SGHDT and CDR2 YYEEEE. This CDR3 is 12 amino acids long. CDR3 amino acids: CASKDRDQPQHF. As DNA, the CDR3 is TGTGCCAGCAAAGACAGAGATCAGCCCCAGCATTTT. The full variable domain, completed using reference TRBV5-6 and TRBJ1-5, is DAGVTQSPTHLIKTRGQQVTLRCSPKSGHDTVSWYQQALGQGPQFIFQYYEEEERQRGNFPDRFSGHQFPNYSSELNVNALLLGDSALYLCASKDRDQPQHFGDGTRLSIL.

This clonotype was recorded at least ten times. This chain connects TRBV3-1 to TRBJ1-5; unclear D gene. The CDR3 runs to 16 residues. With 6 bases removed from V and 2 bases from J, the gap between germline ends came to 17 bases. Germline CDR1 is LGHDT and CDR2 is YNNKEL (reference sequence). CDR3 sequence (DNA): TGTGCCAGCAGTCAATCCGGGTCTAGGGGCAATCAGCCCCAGCATTTT. Translating gives CASSQSGSRGNQPQHF.

This clonotype was seen once. The genes are TRBV12-3 or TRBV12-4 and TRBJ2-5, with 9 bases identical to TRBD2. Unmatched junction bases numbered 10, after V lost 4 bases and J lost 4 bases. The CDR3 loop spans 16 amino acids. Here the CDR3 reads CASSWLAGAEGETQYF. CDR3 DNA sequence: TGTGCCAGCAGTTGGTTAGCGGGGGCGGAAGGAGAGACCCAGTACTTC.

In its sample, this clonotype was seen many times. A read error is possible here, since a much larger clone lies one base away. The chain is built from TRBV11-2 and TRBJ2-7; tentative D call: TRBD2 (6 bases). Germline V gene sequence: CDR1 SGHAT, CDR2 FQNNGV. This CDR3 has 17 amino acids. Written as DNA, the CDR3 is TGTACCAGCAGCTTAGTGTCGTGGGGGGAAGGACCCTACGAGCAGTACTTC. The encoded protein is CTSSLVSWGEGPYEQYF.

This clonotype occurred many times. CDR3 DNA: TGTGCTAGTGGTTTGGGTAAAGTTCAAGAGACCCAGTACTTC. This codes for CASGLGKVQETQYF. The chain uses TRBV12-5 and TRBJ2-5; no firm D call. The CDR3 spans 14 residues. Germline V gives CDR1 LGHNT, CDR2 FRNRAP. V gave up 1 base and J gave up 2 bases, with 8 bases separating them.

About this clonotype itself: A read error may be the cause here, since a much bigger clone is one base away. The conserved closing phenylalanine or tryptophan is absent in this CDR3, likely reflecting a read error. The chain couples TRBV3-1 to TRBJ2-7; TRBD2 agrees at 8 bases. CDR1 and CDR2 from the germline V gene are LGHDT and YNNKEL (reference sequence). V shed 6 bases, J shed 6 bases, and the junction held 7 bases outside the gene matches. This CDR3 has 13 residues. In DNA, the CDR3 is TGTGCCAGCAGTCTTAGACTAGCGAGCGAGCAGTACTCC. This gives the protein CASSLRLASEQYS.